Each of the 32 T cell receptor beta chains below was sequenced from the same sample in a study of CD8 T cells in Susac syndrome. cDNA came from roughly 0.53 to 1 ug RNA primed by random hexamers. TCRdb re-analysed the immunoSEQ multiplex PCR reads in MiXCR, keeping a single row per CDR3 protein. Among fewer than 70,000 distinct CDR3 sequences, 95% were seen once, and the ten largest hold over 0.2%. Sequencing input: CD8+ T cells from PBMCs. The receptors come from a human donor in good health.

The chain couples TRBV9 to TRBJ2-2, with D perhaps TRBD1 or TRBD2 (5 bases each). The CDR3 has 15 residues. Germline CDR1 and CDR2: SGDLS and YYNGEE. Trimming cost V 6 bases and J 4 bases, with 16 bases left between them. DNA for the CDR3: TGTGCCAGCACCCGGTCAGGGACGGTCACCGGGGAGCTGTTTTTT. Residues: CASTRSGTVTGELFF.

The rearrangement joins TRBV6-2 or TRBV6-3 to TRBJ2-5; no firm D call. CDR1 and CDR2 from the germline V gene are MNHEY and SVGEGT. The CDR3 is made up of 12 amino acids. Trimming removed 7 bases at V and 5 bases at J, with 11 bases between. This CDR3 is CASTDLSETQYF. CDR3 DNA sequence: TGTGCCAGCACCGACCTATCGGAGACCCAGTACTTC.

V usage is TRBV19 and J usage is TRBJ1-2; no clear D. CDR1 and CDR2 (germline): LNHDA, SQIVND (reference sequence). V was cut by 8 bases and J by 7 bases, with 11 bases left in between. The CDR3 extends over 11 amino acids. The DNA of the CDR3 is TGTGCCAGTTCACCGGGGTTTGGCTACACCTTC. Translated, it gives CASSPGFGYTF.

The gene calls are TRBV25-1 and TRBJ1-5; D possibly corresponds to TRBD1 (6 bases). V shed 5 bases and J shed 5 bases, with 13 bases lying between them. The CDR3 is made up of 14 amino acids. Germline-derived CDR1 and CDR2 are MGHDK and SYGVNS. CDR3 protein: CASSSTEGDQPQHF. The CDR3 DNA reads as TGTGCCAGCAGTTCCACGGAGGGGGATCAGCCCCAGCATTTT. The whole variable domain, filled in from reference TRBV25-1 and TRBJ1-5, reads EADIYQTPRYLVIGTGKKITLECSQTMGHDKMYWYQQDPGMELHLIHYSYGVNSTEKGDLSSESTVSRIRTEHFPLTLESARPSHTSQYLCASSSTEGDQPQHFGDGTRLSIL.

The chain couples TRBV7-2 to TRBJ1-1; D is uncertain. CDR3 length equals 14 residues. The ends were cut back, 4 bases at V and 4 bases at J, with 13 bases in the middle. CDR1 and CDR2 (germline): SGHTA, FQGNSA. The CDR3 sequence is CASSSRDLPTEAFF. The CDR3 DNA sequence: TGTGCCAGCAGCTCCCGGGATCTACCCACTGAAGCTTTCTTT.

This rearrangement joins TRBV29-1 to TRBJ2-7, with D possibly being TRBD1 or TRBD2 (5 bases each). Trimming pared 4 bases from V and 0 bases from J, leaving 10 bases between. Germline assignment: CDR1 SQVTM and CDR2 ANQGSEA. The CDR3 is made up of 13 amino acids. The chain's CDR3 is CSVGAGSSYEQYF. CDR3 in DNA: TGCAGCGTTGGGGCAGGGAGCTCCTACGAGCAGTACTTC.

The V gene is TRBV3-1, the J gene TRBJ2-2, with D possibly being TRBD1 or TRBD2 (5 bases each). With 0 bases removed from V and 7 bases from J, the gap between germline ends came to 12 bases. This CDR3 region has 15 residues. Germline lookup yields CDR1 LGHDT and CDR2 YNNKEL (reference sequence). CDR3: CASSQEVGVGGELFF. DNA for the CDR3: TGTGCCAGCAGCCAAGAAGTGGGGGTCGGCGGGGAGCTGTTTTTT. The full variable domain, rest sourced from reference TRBV3-1 and TRBJ2-2, is DTAVSQTPKYLVTQMGNDKSIKCEQNLGHDTMYWYKQDSKKFLKIMFSYNNKELIINETVPNRFSPKSPDKAHLNLHINSLELGDSAVYFCASSQEVGVGGELFFGEGSRLTVL.

The chain joins TRBV12-3 or TRBV12-4 to TRBJ1-3; D gene ambiguous. The CDR3 contains 16 residues. Trimming cost V 2 bases and J 0 bases, with 11 bases left between them. The CDR3 protein is CASSLNQRSSGNTIYF. CDR3 sequence (DNA): TGTGCCAGCAGTTTAAATCAGAGAAGCTCTGGAAACACCATATATTTT.

V is TRBV10-3 and J is TRBJ1-5, with a weak D call TRBD1 (6 bases). Per germline, CDR1 ENHRY and CDR2 SYGVKD. CDR3 length: 13 residues. The V gene lost 3 bases and the J gene lost 7 bases, with 10 bases spanning the gap. In DNA form, the CDR3 reads TGTGCCATCAGTGACAGGGGCGGACAGCCCCAGCATTTT. Its translation: CAISDRGGQPQHF.

V and J are TRBV6-1 and TRBJ2-5; 7 nucleotides line up with TRBD1. Germline CDR1 and CDR2: MNHNS and SASEGT. V lost 6 bases and J lost 2; bases outside the gene matches: 6. The CDR3 has 14 residues. DNA for the CDR3: TGTGCCAGCAGGCCCCGGGACAGTCAAGAGACCCAGTACTTC. The encoded protein is CASRPRDSQETQYF.

V is TRBV27 and J is TRBJ1-2; 9 bases match TRBD1. The junction had 9 bases not matched to a gene; V was cut back by 8 bases and J by 8 bases. The germline V gene has CDR1 MNHEY and CDR2 SMNVEV (reference sequence). The CDR3 contains 13 residues. CDR3 sequence reads: CASGGQGLRGYTF. DNA for the CDR3: TGTGCCAGCGGGGGACAGGGATTACGAGGCTACACCTTC.

The chain joins TRBV9 to TRBJ1-1, with D uncertain. Trimming stripped 2 bases from V and 1 base from J, with 15 bases between. Germline lookup yields CDR1 SGDLS and CDR2 YYNGEE. CDR3 length: 16 amino acids. CDR3 in DNA: TGTGCCAGCAGCGTCCCCCCAGCAGGCGGGAACACTGAAGCTTTCTTT. It translates to CASSVPPAGGNTEAFF.

This chain joins TRBV6-2 or TRBV6-3 and TRBJ1-1; D is ambiguous. V was cut by 2 bases and J by 0 bases, with 4 bases left in between. Looked up from germline, CDR1 is MNHEY and CDR2 is SVGEGT. This CDR3 has 13 residues. CDR3 DNA sequence: TGTGCCAGCAGTTACAAAGTGAACACTGAAGCTTTCTTT. It specifies CASSYKVNTEAFF.

The V and J genes are TRBV5-4 and TRBJ1-1, with a possible D match to TRBD1 (5 bases). The CDR3 is made up of 14 amino acids. The germline gives CDR1 SGHNT, CDR2 YYREEE (reference sequence). Trimming removed 0 bases from V and 1 base from J, with 7 bases in between. This chain's CDR3 is CASSLGQWNTEAFF. The DNA for the CDR3 is TGTGCCAGCAGCTTGGGACAGTGGAACACTGAAGCTTTCTTT.

The CDR3 loop is CASSYSIGKQGPQHGYTF. CDR3 bases: TGTGCCAGCAGTTACTCGATAGGGAAACAGGGGCCCCAACATGGCTACACCTTC. The chain combines TRBV6-5 with TRBJ1-2; 7 bases fit TRBD1. The CDR3 loop spans 18 amino acids. Trimming removed 0 bases from V and 6 bases from J; junction bases left unmatched: 16. Germline lookup yields CDR1 MNHEY and CDR2 SVGAGI.

CDR3 region: CASSLLGTVVYNEQFF. In DNA, the CDR3 is TGCGCCAGCAGCCTGCTAGGGACAGTGGTTTACAATGAGCAGTTCTTC. The gene calls are TRBV5-1 and TRBJ2-1, with 7 bases aligning to TRBD1. The V segment lost 4 bases and the J segment 4 bases; nucleotides outside the gene matches: 11. CDR3 length: 16 residues. Germline loops: CDR1 SGHRS, CDR2 YFSETQ.

The chain combines TRBV29-1 with TRBJ2-3; 7 bases are shared with TRBD1. Germline V gene lookup returns CDR1 SQVTM and CDR2 ANQGSEA. This CDR3 comprises 19 residues. V lost 5 bases to trimming and J lost 4 bases; unmatched junction nucleotides: 24. The CDR3 DNA reads as TGCAGCGTTTTCATCAAAGCCGGGACAGTAAACTGGGCGGCAGATACGCAGTATTTT. Translation gives CSVFIKAGTVNWAADTQYF.

The genes are TRBV4-2 and TRBJ1-1; D gene ambiguous. CDR1 and CDR2 from the germline V gene are LGHNA and YNFKEQ. The CDR3 covers 17 residues. The ends were cut back, 0 bases at V and 0 bases at J, with 14 bases in the middle. The CDR3: CASSQDWVGSMNTEAFF. In nucleotides, the CDR3 is TGTGCCAGCAGCCAAGATTGGGTGGGGAGTATGAACACTGAAGCTTTCTTT.

The chain recombines TRBV29-1 with TRBJ1-2, with D possibly matching TRBD1 (5 bases). V was shortened by 6 bases and J by 9 bases, with 14 bases between the two germline ends. From germline, CDR1 is SQVTM and CDR2 ANQGSEA. There are 11 residues in the CDR3. This CDR3 is CSVKQALSYTF. As DNA, the CDR3 is TGCAGCGTCAAACAGGCTCTCAGCTACACCTTC.

The CDR3 here is CASSLGTNGYTF. The CDR3 nucleotides are TGTGCCAGTAGTCTCGGGACGAATGGCTACACCTTC. The genes are TRBV19 and TRBJ1-2, with a possible D match to TRBD1 (5 bases). The CDR3 is made up of 12 amino acids. V lost 5 bases to trimming and J lost 6 bases, with 10 bases between them. In germline, CDR1 is LNHDA, CDR2 SQIVND (reference sequence). Using reference TRBV19 and TRBJ1-2 for the parts outside the CDR3, the full variable domain is DGGITQSPKYLFRKEGQNVTLSCEQNLNHDAMYWYRQDPGQGLRLIYYSQIVNDFQKGDIAEGYSVSREKKESFPLTVTSAQKNPTAFYLCASSLGTNGYTFGSGTRLTVV.

This sequence joins TRBV5-4 and TRBJ2-2; 7 nucleotides align to TRBD1. Trimming at V came to 0 bases and at J to 4 bases, leaving 3 bases not matched to a gene. From germline, CDR1 is SGHNT and CDR2 YYREEE (reference sequence). The CDR3 runs 15 residues. The CDR3 nucleotides read TGTGCCAGCAGCTTGGAGGCAGGGGGCACCGGGGAGCTGTTTTTT. The encoded protein is CASSLEAGGTGELFF. Complete variable domain (other parts from reference TRBV5-4 and TRBJ2-2): ETGVTQSPTHLIKTRGQQVTLRCSSQSGHNTVSWYQQALGQGPQFIFQYYREEENGRGNFPPRFSGLQFPNYSSELNVNALELDDSALYLCASSLEAGGTGELFFGEGSRLTVL.

The chain recombines TRBV9 with TRBJ2-1, with D possibly called TRBD1 or TRBD2 (6 bases each). V lost 0 bases, J lost 7 bases, and 14 bases lay in between. CDR3 length equals 15 residues. Germline values: CDR1 SGDLS, CDR2 YYNGEE. The CDR3 spells CASSVGDGGWNEQFF. The CDR3 bases are TGTGCCAGCAGCGTAGGAGACGGGGGCTGGAATGAGCAGTTCTTC.

The chain is built from TRBV27 and TRBJ2-2; D gene unclear. CDR1 and CDR2 (germline): MNHEY, SMNVEV (reference sequence). The CDR3 spans 11 residues. V was trimmed by 5 bases and J by 7 bases, leaving 5 bases between them. In DNA, the CDR3 is TGTGCCAGCAGTCAGAACGGGGAGCTGTTTTTT. It encodes CASSQNGELFF.

This chain uses TRBV28 with TRBJ1-2; 9 bases agree with TRBD1. The CDR3 spans 14 residues. CDR1 MDHEN and CDR2 SYDVKM come from the germline V gene. The V gene end was trimmed by 3 bases and the J gene end by 4 bases; junction bases not matched to a gene: 3. CDR3 nucleotides: TGTGCCAGCAGTTTGGGGACAGGGATCTATGGCTACACCTTC. It translates to CASSLGTGIYGYTF.

V gene TRBV5-6 combines with J gene TRBJ2-5; D is perhaps TRBD1 (7 bases). The CDR3 totals 12 residues. V was clipped by 4 bases and J by 11 bases, with 15 bases between them. Germline CDR1 is SGHDT and CDR2 is YYEEEE. For the CDR3, the DNA is TGTGCCAGCAGCCGTGAACAGGGGAGGCAGTACTTC. Translating it yields CASSREQGRQYF.

V and J are TRBV11-1 and TRBJ2-4; 7 positions agree with TRBD2. CDR1 and CDR2 (germline): SGHAT, FQDESV (reference sequence). This CDR3 region has 15 residues. V lost 7 bases and J lost 1; bases outside the gene matches: 7. The CDR3 here is CASTSSAGAKNIQYF. The CDR3 DNA sequence: TGTGCCAGCACCTCGTCAGCGGGGGCCAAAAACATTCAGTACTTC.

This chain connects TRBV6-1 to TRBJ1-1; D gene uncertain. Looked up from germline, CDR1 is MNHNS and CDR2 is SASEGT. This CDR3 comprises 13 residues. The V gene lost 4 bases and the J gene lost 3 bases, with 9 bases spanning the gap. The DNA of the CDR3 is TGTGCCAGCAGTGTCGGAGGTTACACTGAAGCTTTCTTT. Translated, it gives CASSVGGYTEAFF.

The chain couples TRBV23-1 to TRBJ2-7; D tentatively fits TRBD1 or TRBD2 (5 bases each). TRBV23-1 is reported as an ORF; its role is uncertain. Trimming removed 2 bases from V and 7 bases from J, with 18 bases in between. The CDR3 is made up of 15 amino acids. This CDR3 reads CASSQAGRDPLEQYV. The CDR3 DNA reads TGCGCCAGCAGTCAAGCGGGCAGGGACCCCCTGGAGCAGTACGTC.

This rearrangement joins TRBV19 to TRBJ2-7; 7 bases are shared with TRBD2. The CDR3 has 13 residues. The V segment lost 1 base and the J segment 3 bases; nucleotides outside the gene matches: 0. Germline V lookup: CDR1 LNHDA, CDR2 SQIVND (reference sequence). Here the CDR3 DNA reads TGTGCCAGTAGTATAGCGGGGGGCTACGAGCAGTACGTC. It specifies CASSIAGGYEQYV.

This rearrangement joins TRBV28 to TRBJ2-5, with D possibly matching TRBD2 (6 bases). The V gene lost 6 bases and the J gene lost 4 bases, with 15 bases spanning the gap. In germline, CDR1 is MDHEN, CDR2 SYDVKM. This CDR3 has 14 residues. The chain's CDR3 is CASSPRRGRETQYF. The DNA for the CDR3 is TGTGCCAGCAGCCCAAGGAGGGGTCGAGAGACCCAGTACTTC.

The chain is built from TRBV6-5 and TRBJ2-2; a weak D match, TRBD2 (5 bases). CDR1 and CDR2 (germline): MNHEY, SVGAGI. V lost 0 bases, J lost 6 bases, and 8 bases lay in between. The CDR3 runs 14 residues. For the CDR3, the DNA is TGTGCCAGCAGTTACTCGAGAGGGTCCGGGGAGCTGTTTTTT. It yields the protein CASSYSRGSGELFF.

The chain links TRBV7-6 to TRBJ1-5; maybe TRBD1 (6 bases). The CDR3 spans 16 residues. V gave up 4 bases and J gave up 2 bases, with 15 bases separating them. Germline lookup yields CDR1 SGHVS and CDR2 FNYEAQ. CDR3 residues: CASSSEGGQGNQPQHF. As DNA, the CDR3 is TGTGCCAGCAGCTCAGAGGGGGGGCAAGGCAATCAGCCCCAGCATTTT.